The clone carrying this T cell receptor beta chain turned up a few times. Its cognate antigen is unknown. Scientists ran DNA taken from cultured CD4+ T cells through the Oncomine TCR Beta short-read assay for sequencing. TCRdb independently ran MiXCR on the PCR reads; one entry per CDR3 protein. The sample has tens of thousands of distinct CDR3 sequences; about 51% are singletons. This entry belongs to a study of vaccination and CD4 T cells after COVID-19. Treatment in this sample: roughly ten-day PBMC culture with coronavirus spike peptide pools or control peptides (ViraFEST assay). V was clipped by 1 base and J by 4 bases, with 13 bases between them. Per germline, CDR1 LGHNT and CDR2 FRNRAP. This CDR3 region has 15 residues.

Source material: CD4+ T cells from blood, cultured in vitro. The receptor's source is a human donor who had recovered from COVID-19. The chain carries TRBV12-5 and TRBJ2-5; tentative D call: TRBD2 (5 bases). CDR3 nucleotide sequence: TGTGCTAGTGGTTTGGGGGAGTCCCCCCTAGAGACCCAGTACTTC. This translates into CASGLGESPLETQYF.